These T cell receptor beta chains were read from a single sample in a study of beta chain features in type 1 diabetes. This table comes from immunoSEQ multiplex PCR, and its TCRdb copy is limited to in-frame clones, with some not included. The sample consists of hundreds of thousands of clones, roughly 8.8% of them appearing once. The specimen sequenced was central memory CD4+ T cells from blood. These receptors all stem from a man aged 25-45 years with type 1 diabetes. The CDR3 runs from the conserved cysteine through the conserved F or W.

J: TRBJ2-3; length: 14; V: TRBV5-1; CDR3: CASSWGTRGDTQYF
J: TRBJ2-3; length: 15; V: TRBV9; CDR3: CASSVGGPNEDTQYF
J: TRBJ2-7; length: 15; V: TRBV19; CDR3: CASSPAGGRTYEQYF
J: TRBJ1-1; length: 14; V: TRBV5-1; CDR3: CASSLTGAGTEAFF
J: TRBJ2-7; length: 15; V: TRBV6-6; CDR3: CASRPGLTLTYEQYF
J: TRBJ2-5; length: 13; V: TRBV15; CDR3: CATSRDLRETQYF
J: TRBJ1-4; length: 15; V: TRBV7-9; CDR3: CASGQGDGVVSKLFF
J: TRBJ2-7; length: 16; V: TRBV6-6; CDR3: CASSPSGERGSYEQYF
J: TRBJ1-1; length: 13; V: TRBV29-1; CDR3: CSAPTGRGTEAFF
J: TRBJ2-6; length: 11; V: TRBV7-8; CDR3: CASSPINVLTF
J: TRBJ1-2; length: 15; V: TRBV15; CDR3: CATSRTQGADDGYTF
J: TRBJ2-6; length: 15; V: TRBV19; CDR3: CASSMGFSGANVLTF
J: TRBJ1-2; length: 12; V: TRBV6-5; CDR3: CASQTANYGYTF
J: TRBJ1-2; length: 15; V: TRBV28; CDR3: CASSPAQGKYYGYTF
J: TRBJ2-5; length: 15; V: TRBV10-1; CDR3: CASSEEGGVEETQYF
J: TRBJ2-2; length: 15; V: TRBV4-3; CDR3: CASSQGTPNTGELFF
J: TRBJ1-1; length: 13; V: TRBV29-1; CDR3: CSVLTHGDTEAFF
J: TRBJ1-1; length: 13; V: TRBV10-3; CDR3: CAISGTGRDEAFF
J: TRBJ2-4; length: 13; V: TRBV2; CDR3: CASRLGRENIQYF
J: TRBJ2-1; length: 15; V: TRBV28; CDR3: CASSLTSGGPNEQFF
J: TRBJ2-2; length: 15; V: TRBV19; CDR3: CASSPRGGLTGELFF
J: TRBJ2-1; length: 14; V: TRBV10-3; CDR3: CAITALGVPNEQFF
J: TRBJ2-7; length: 15; V: TRBV18; CDR3: CASSSRTGDSYEQYF
J: TRBJ1-1; length: 13; V: TRBV9; CDR3: CASSPYRDTEAFF
J: TRBJ1-2; length: 12; V: TRBV5-6; CDR3: CASSLDGVGYTF
J: TRBJ1-1; length: 14; V: TRBV18; CDR3: CASSPSPGGTEAFF
J: TRBJ2-1; length: 17; V: TRBV10-2; CDR3: CASPRGSGTRNYNEQFF
J: TRBJ1-2; length: 14; V: TRBV4-3; CDR3: CASSQDLGLDGYTF
J: TRBJ1-1; length: 15; V: TRBV6-5; CDR3: CASSQRTESNTEAFF
J: TRBJ1-3; length: 14; V: TRBV29-1; CDR3: CSAILDMGGNTIYF
J: TRBJ1-5; length: 14; V: TRBV29-1; CDR3: CSVVLGSGDQPQHF
J: TRBJ2-7; length: 14; V: TRBV18; CDR3: CASSPQRTLMEQYF
J: TRBJ1-5; length: 14; V: TRBV9; CDR3: CASSVGNLFEPQHF
J: TRBJ2-1; length: 13; V: TRBV9; CDR3: CASSEALWDEQFF
J: TRBJ2-5; length: 12; V: TRBV29-1; CDR3: CSAGQGQGTQYF
J: TRBJ1-2; length: 14; V: TRBV5-1; CDR3: CASSLGTGYYGYTF
J: TRBJ1-3; length: 13; V: TRBV29-1; CDR3: CSVKQGSGNTIYF
J: TRBJ1-4; length: 14; V: TRBV15; CDR3: CATSRDRVIEKLFF
J: TRBJ2-5; length: 14; V: TRBV28; CDR3: CASSSSGLGGSQYF